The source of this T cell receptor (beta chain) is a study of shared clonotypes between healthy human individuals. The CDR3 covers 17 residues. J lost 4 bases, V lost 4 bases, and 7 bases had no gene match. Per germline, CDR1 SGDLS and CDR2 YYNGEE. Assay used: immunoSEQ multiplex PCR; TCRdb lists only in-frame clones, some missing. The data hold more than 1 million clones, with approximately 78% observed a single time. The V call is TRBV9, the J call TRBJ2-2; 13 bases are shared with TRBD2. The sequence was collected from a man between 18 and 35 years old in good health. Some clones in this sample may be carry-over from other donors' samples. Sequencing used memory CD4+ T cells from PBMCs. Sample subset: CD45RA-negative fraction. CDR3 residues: CASSPRTSGSGTGELFF. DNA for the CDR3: TGTGCCAGCAGCCCTCGGACTAGCGGGAGTGGCACCGGGGAGCTGTTTTTT.